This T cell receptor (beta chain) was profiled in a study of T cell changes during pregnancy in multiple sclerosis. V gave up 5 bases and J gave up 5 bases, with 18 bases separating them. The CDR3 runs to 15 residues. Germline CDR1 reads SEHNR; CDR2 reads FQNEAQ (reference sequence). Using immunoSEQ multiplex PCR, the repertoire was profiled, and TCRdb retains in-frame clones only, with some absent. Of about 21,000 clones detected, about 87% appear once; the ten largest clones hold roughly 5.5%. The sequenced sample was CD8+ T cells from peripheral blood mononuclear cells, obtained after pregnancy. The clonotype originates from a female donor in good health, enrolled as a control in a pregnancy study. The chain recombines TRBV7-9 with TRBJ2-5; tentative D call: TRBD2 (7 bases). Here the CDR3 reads CASSQEGGGPETQYF. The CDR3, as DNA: TGTGCCAGCAGCCAAGAAGGGGGGGGCCCCGAGACCCAGTACTTC.